The next 13 T cell receptor beta chains were all read from a single sample in a study of blood T cell repertoires in COVID-19. TCRdb's copy holds only in-frame clones and misses some; the assay was immunoSEQ multiplex PCR. This repertoire shows approximately 72,000 clones, 88% found once; its top ten account for approximately 29%. The specimen sequenced was peripheral blood. The receptors were sampled from a man aged 45-65 years with acute or convalescent COVID-19.

This clone was seen a few times. This same CDR3 is encoded by further DNA sequences in the sample. The V and J genes are TRBV9 and TRBJ1-1, with D unresolved. V gave up 0 bases and J gave up 0 bases, with 6 bases separating them. The germline CDR1 and CDR2 sequences are SGDLS and YYNGEE. The CDR3 loop spans 14 amino acids. The chain's CDR3 is CASSVVQMNTEAFF. CDR3 nucleotides: TGTGCCAGCAGCGTAGTACAGATGAACACTGAAGCTTTCTTT.

The table lists this clone with a count of one. The chain joins TRBV11-2 to TRBJ1-1; TRBD1 aligns across 7 bases. Germline CDR1 SGHAT, CDR2 FQNNGV. This CDR3 spans 15 amino acids. With V trimmed by 5 bases and J by 2 bases, 8 bases remained unmatched. CDR3 nucleotide sequence: TGTGCCAGCAGCCCCGTGAAGGGGGCAAACACTGAAGCTTTCTTT. Its protein is CASSPVKGANTEAFF.

The chain employs TRBV19 and TRBJ1-2; 9 bases are shared with TRBD1. The V gene's germline CDR1 is LNHDA and CDR2 SQIVND (reference sequence). The CDR3 is 11 residues long. V dropped 8 bases and J dropped 6; count of bases not matched to a gene: 1. CDR3 sequence: CASWTGDGYTF. In DNA form, the CDR3 reads TGTGCCAGTTGGACAGGGGATGGCTACACCTTC. Supplemented by reference TRBV19 and TRBJ1-2, the full variable domain reads DGGITQSPKYLFRKEGQNVTLSCEQNLNHDAMYWYRQDPGQGLRLIYYSQIVNDFQKGDIAEGYSVSREKKESFPLTVTSAQKNPTAFYLCASWTGDGYTFGSGTRLTVV.

The chain is built from TRBV27 and TRBJ2-5; 12 nucleotides match TRBD1. V trimming: 7 bases; J trimming: 5 bases; junction bases outside the gene matches: 17. The germline V gene has CDR1 MNHEY and CDR2 SMNVEV (reference sequence). This CDR3 comprises 18 residues. The CDR3 spells CASNLGSFRDRGPETQYF. Written as DNA, the CDR3 is TGTGCCAGCAACTTAGGTAGCTTCCGGGACAGGGGGCCTGAGACCCAGTACTTC.

The CDR3 loop reads CASSSTGGRSTEAFF. The CDR3 DNA reads as TGCGCCAGCAGCAGCACAGGGGGCAGGTCCACTGAAGCTTTCTTT. The rearrangement uses TRBV5-1 and TRBJ1-1; 9 positions agree with TRBD1. CDR3 length: 15 amino acids. CDR1 is SGHRS, CDR2 YFSETQ, per germline. J lost 4 bases, V lost 4 bases, and 8 bases had no gene match.

The genes are TRBV5-6 and TRBJ1-4; TRBD1 aligns across 10 bases. Trimming removed 4 bases from V and 8 bases from J; junction bases left unmatched: 8. The germline gives CDR1 SGHDT, CDR2 YYEEEE. The CDR3 totals 15 residues. CDR3 in amino acids: CASSVTGTGEEKLFF. For the CDR3, the DNA is TGTGCCAGCAGCGTCACCGGGACAGGGGAAGAAAAACTGTTTTTT.

V usage is TRBV6-4 and J usage is TRBJ1-1; 7 positions match TRBD1. Germline V gene sequence: CDR1 MRHNA, CDR2 SNTAGT. There are 14 residues in the CDR3. The junction had 4 bases not matched to a gene; V was cut back by 0 bases and J by 6 bases. This chain's CDR3 is CASSDSHRGAEAFF. The CDR3 DNA is TGTGCCAGCAGTGACTCTCACAGGGGAGCTGAAGCTTTCTTT.

This clone came up once. The chain joins TRBV10-3 to TRBJ2-5; 8 bases line up with TRBD2. Germline values: CDR1 ENHRY, CDR2 SYGVKD. V dropped 11 bases and J dropped 1; count of bases not matched to a gene: 6. The CDR3 spans 13 residues. The CDR3 bases are TGTGCCTCCCTAGGGACTAGCCAAGAGACCCAGTACTTC. This encodes CASLGTSQETQYF.

This clone was seen a single time. This chain joins TRBV11-1 and TRBJ1-2; no reliable D call. The V end lost 2 bases, the J end lost 7 bases, and 11 bases lay between the germline ends. CDR3 length: 13 residues. The V gene's germline CDR1 is SGHAT and CDR2 FQDESV (reference sequence). The CDR3 nucleotides read TGTGCCAGCAGCTTAAGCGCGGGAGGTGGCTACACCTTC. As protein: CASSLSAGGGYTF.

This clone came up once. The V gene is TRBV27, the J gene TRBJ1-1, with a tentative D call TRBD1 (5 bases). CDR1 and CDR2 from the germline V gene are MNHEY and SMNVEV (reference sequence). CDR3 length: 14 amino acids. V lost 2 bases to trimming and J lost 5 bases, with 12 bases between them. In DNA form, the CDR3 reads TGTGCCAGCAGTTTACGGGGGATGGGGACTGAAGCTTTCTTT. Residues: CASSLRGMGTEAFF.

This rearrangement joins TRBV6-5 to TRBJ2-7; tentative D call: TRBD1 (6 bases). This CDR3 comprises 13 residues. Trimming shortened V by 5 bases and J by 2 bases, and 10 bases separated the two germline ends. Germline V lookup: CDR1 MNHEY, CDR2 SVGAGI. This chain's CDR3 is CASSHRTAYEQYF. In nucleotides, the CDR3 is TGTGCCAGCAGTCACCGGACAGCCTACGAGCAGTACTTC.

V gene TRBV30 combines with J gene TRBJ1-5, with D hard to call. The V gene's germline CDR1 is GTSNPN and CDR2 SVGIG (reference sequence). The CDR3 covers 15 residues. V was clipped by 1 base and J by 2 bases, with 12 bases between them. The CDR3 nucleotides are TGTGCCTGGAGTGACTCCGGGGTCGGCAATCAGCCCCAGCATTTT. This encodes CAWSDSGVGNQPQHF.

This clone was picked up one time. The chain combines TRBV12-5 with TRBJ2-1; 11 nucleotides line up with TRBD2. V trimming: 0 bases; J trimming: 0 bases; junction bases outside the gene matches: 1. In germline, CDR1 is LGHNT, CDR2 FRNRAP. The CDR3 has 17 residues. The CDR3: CASGLVSGGGSYNEQFF. The DNA for the CDR3 is TGTGCTAGTGGTTTGGTTAGCGGGGGGGGCTCCTACAATGAGCAGTTCTTC.